Following are 27 T cell receptor beta chains from one sample sequenced in a study of identical twins. A single record per CDR3 protein comes from TCRdb applying MiXCR to the 5' RACE reads. Among about 690,000 distinct CDR3 sequences listed, roughly 6.2% were seen once. The sequenced sample consisted of naive T cells sorted from blood. These receptors all come from a man aged 18 to 35 in good health.

This clonotype was found many times. V gene TRBV10-3 combines with J gene TRBJ2-7; 7 nucleotides agree with TRBD1. The V gene end was trimmed by 6 bases and the J gene end by 2 bases; junction bases not matched to a gene: 1. The V gene's germline CDR1 is ENHRY and CDR2 SYGVKD. The CDR3 covers 12 residues. The CDR3 is CAIRGQPYEQYF. DNA of the CDR3: TGTGCCATCAGGGGACAGCCCTACGAGCAGTACTTC.

Details on this clonotype: This may be a read error, as it is one base from a much larger clone. The chain recombines TRBV5-6 with TRBJ1-2; D is possibly TRBD1 (5 bases). There are 13 residues in the CDR3. Germline loops: CDR1 SGHDT, CDR2 YYEEEE. V lost 2 bases to trimming and J lost 4 bases, with 9 bases between them. The CDR3 bases are TGTGCCAGCAGCTTTCCAGGGAGCTATGGCTACACCTTC. It yields the protein CASSFPGSYGYTF.

CDR3 sequence reads: CASSQALGLAQVNEQFF. DNA for the CDR3: TGTGCCAGCAGCCAAGCGCTGGGACTAGCGCAGGTCAATGAGCAGTTCTTC. The chain links TRBV4-2 to TRBJ2-1; 10 positions agree with TRBD2. The germline V gene encodes CDR1 LGHNA and CDR2 YNFKEQ. V lost 1 base and J lost 6; bases outside the gene matches: 9. The CDR3 totals 17 residues.

This clonotype was counted at least ten times. The chain carries TRBV5-1 and TRBJ1-2; D gene uncertain. The CDR3 is 15 residues long. V lost 0 bases and J lost 6, with 15 bases in between. Germline V lookup: CDR1 SGHRS, CDR2 YFSETQ. The CDR3 spells CASSLEARAVDGYTF. The CDR3 DNA follows: TGCGCCAGCAGCTTGGAGGCTCGGGCAGTAGATGGCTACACCTTC.

The table lists this clonotype with a few counts. The J gene is TRBJ2-7, the V gene TRBV27; 15 bases map to TRBD2. Per the germline V gene, CDR1 is MNHEY and CDR2 is SMNVEV (reference sequence). The V and J ends lost 0 bases and 7 bases, in that order; junction bases with no gene match: 1. The CDR3 has 15 amino acids. The CDR3 is CASSLSGLAGGEQYV. The CDR3 nucleotides read TGTGCCAGCAGTTTATCGGGACTAGCGGGAGGAGAGCAGTACGTC.

CDR3 sequence: CASSEGGYGYTF. In DNA form, the CDR3 reads TGTGCCAGCAGCGAGGGGGGCTATGGCTACACCTTC. V and J are TRBV11-2 and TRBJ1-2; possible D gene TRBD1, 6 bases. The ends were cut back, 5 bases at V and 4 bases at J, with 8 bases in the middle. The CDR3 spans 12 residues. Germline loops: CDR1 SGHAT, CDR2 FQNNGV.

This clonotype was observed a handful of times. The chain couples TRBV9 to TRBJ2-7; D possibly matches TRBD1 or TRBD2 (5 bases each). CDR1 SGDLS and CDR2 YYNGEE come from the germline V gene. V lost 0 bases and J 0 bases, leaving 13 bases between the germline ends. This CDR3 spans 16 amino acids. DNA of the CDR3: TGTGCCAGCAGCGTAGGGGGGTCTGGAAGCTCCTACGAGCAGTACTTC. Encoded protein: CASSVGGSGSSYEQYF.

In this sample, this clonotype turned up many times. The rearrangement uses TRBV6-5 and TRBJ1-2; possibly TRBD1 for D (6 bases). Per germline, CDR1 MNHEY and CDR2 SVGAGI. This CDR3 contains 16 residues. V dropped 3 bases and J dropped 2 bases, with 16 bases sitting between them. The CDR3 loop reads CASSYMRQVNNYGYTF. For the CDR3, the DNA is TGTGCCAGCAGTTATATGAGACAGGTGAACAACTATGGCTACACCTTC.

This clonotype was seen at least ten times. V usage is TRBV10-3 and J usage is TRBJ1-5, with D tentatively TRBD1 (5 bases). CDR1 is ENHRY and CDR2 is SYGVKD in the germline V gene. The CDR3 length is 14 residues. Trimming took 6 bases from V and 4 from J, leaving 13 bases between them. The CDR3 DNA reads as TGTGCCATCAGCCCGGGGGGAGATAATCAGCCCCAGCATTTT. This sequence encodes CAISPGGDNQPQHF.

J is TRBJ2-1 and V is TRBV7-6, with 12 positions matching TRBD2. Trimming took 2 bases from V and 8 from J; bases not matched to a gene: 10. There are 17 residues in the CDR3. Germline V gene sequence: CDR1 SGHVS, CDR2 FNYEAQ. The DNA for the CDR3 is TGTGCCAGCAGCTTATCCGTACTAGCGGGAGGTACAGATGAGCAGTTCTTC. Translation: CASSLSVLAGGTDEQFF.

Ten or more counts support this clonotype. V gene TRBV7-3 combines with J gene TRBJ2-2, with 15 bases that match TRBD2. After removal of 5 bases from V and 6 bases from J, the junction contained 13 bases not matched to a gene. This CDR3 is 19 amino acids long. Germline V gene data show CDR1 as SGHTA and CDR2 as FQGTGA. The CDR3 coding sequence is TGTGCCAGCAGCCTCCCCGGACTAGCGGGAGGGCTCGGGGCCGGGGAGCTGTTTTTT. Translated: CASSLPGLAGGLGAGELFF.

The gene calls are TRBV6-1 and TRBJ1-4; D ambiguous. V was clipped by 5 bases and J by 0 bases, with 13 bases between them. Germline V gives CDR1 MNHNS, CDR2 SASEGT. The CDR3 runs to 16 residues. CDR3 amino acids: CASSRSPGTTNEKLFF. The CDR3 bases are TGTGCCAGCAGTAGATCCCCGGGAACAACTAATGAAAAACTGTTTTTT.

This clonotype was counted many times. The chain recombines TRBV10-3 with TRBJ2-4; 10 nucleotides line up with TRBD2. The CDR3 is 14 residues long. Germline lookup yields CDR1 ENHRY and CDR2 SYGVKD. V was clipped by 10 bases and J by 4 bases; unmatched bases: 7. The chain's CDR3 is CATRPGLAKNIQYF. In DNA, the CDR3 is TGTGCCACCCGACCGGGACTAGCGAAAAACATTCAGTACTTC.

This clonotype occurred many times. The chain is built from TRBV7-2 and TRBJ2-1; the D gene is possibly TRBD2 (6 bases). The CDR3 is made up of 17 amino acids. The germline V gene has CDR1 SGHTA and CDR2 FQGNSA. V shed 1 base and J shed 0 bases, with 13 bases lying between them. Here the CDR3 DNA reads TGTGCCAGCAGCTTAGGTGGGGGTAGCGGCTCCTACAATGAGCAGTTCTTC. Translating gives CASSLGGGSGSYNEQFF.

This clonotype has just a few counts. The chain links TRBV29-1 to TRBJ2-5; 14 bases fit TRBD2. The CDR3 is 15 residues long. V was clipped by 7 bases and J by 4 bases; unmatched bases: 8. Per germline, CDR1 SQVTM and CDR2 ANQGSEA. The CDR3 nucleotides read TGCAGCGCCGAGACTAGCGGGAGGGCGGCAGAGACCCAGTACTTC. This codes for CSAETSGRAAETQYF.

This clonotype was seen at least ten times. The genes are TRBV7-9 and TRBJ2-1, with unresolved D. Trimming pared 5 bases from V and 7 bases from J, leaving 12 bases between. Germline CDR1 is SEHNR and CDR2 is FQNEAQ (reference sequence). There are 13 residues in the CDR3. Written as DNA, the CDR3 is TGTGCCAGCAGCCCACCCCCGGCGAATGAGCAGTTCTTC. Its protein is CASSPPPANEQFF.

This clonotype showed up many times. The chain has TRBV28 and TRBJ1-5; TRBD1 aligns across 7 bases. Per germline, CDR1 MDHEN and CDR2 SYDVKM. The CDR3 runs 15 residues. After removal of 6 bases from V and 0 bases from J, the junction contained 5 bases not matched to a gene. CDR3 region: CASRGTDNSNQPQHF. The CDR3, as DNA: TGTGCCAGCAGAGGGACAGACAATAGCAATCAGCCCCAGCATTTT.

V and J are TRBV19 and TRBJ2-3; unclear D gene. In germline, CDR1 is LNHDA, CDR2 SQIVND (reference sequence). Trimming took 4 bases from V and 2 from J, leaving 10 bases between them. The CDR3 covers 14 residues. CDR3 sequence: CASSTQTPTDTQYF. The CDR3 DNA follows: TGTGCCAGTAGTACCCAGACTCCCACAGATACGCAGTATTTT.

The sample holds many counts of this clonotype. The chain is built from TRBV6-1 and TRBJ2-2; D is perhaps TRBD2 (6 bases). Trimming removed 6 bases at V and 2 bases at J, with 13 bases between. Germline CDR1 and CDR2: MNHNS and SASEGT. There are 15 residues in the CDR3. CDR3 in DNA: TGTGCCAGCAGCATTTGGGGGGTTAACACCGGGGAGCTGTTTTTT. This translates into CASSIWGVNTGELFF.

In its sample, this clonotype was seen many times. The chain carries TRBV5-1 and TRBJ1-1; D is perhaps TRBD1 (5 bases). V lost 5 bases and J lost 1, with 9 bases in between. Germline-derived CDR1 and CDR2 are SGHRS and YFSETQ. The CDR3 consists of 13 residues. The CDR3 nucleotides read TGCGCCAGCAGTAACAGGTCGAACACTGAAGCTTTCTTT. Translated: CASSNRSNTEAFF.

This clonotype was seen at least ten times. CDR3 DNA: TGCAGCGTTGGGGGGACTAGCGGGGGTAACCCCTACGAGCAGTACTTC. The encoded protein is CSVGGTSGGNPYEQYF. The rearrangement joins TRBV29-1 to TRBJ2-7, with 14 bases lining up with TRBD2. This CDR3 is built from 16 residues. CDR1 is SQVTM, CDR2 ANQGSEA, per germline. V was clipped by 4 bases and J by 2 bases; unmatched bases: 7.

This clonotype has only a few counts. The chain recombines TRBV11-2 with TRBJ2-1, with 10 bases fitting TRBD2. Germline lookup yields CDR1 SGHAT and CDR2 FQNNGV. V was pared by 5 bases and J by 2 bases, with 12 bases of the junction left unmatched. The CDR3 contains 18 residues. The CDR3: CASSRMRTSGAPYNEQFF. The CDR3 DNA is TGTGCCAGCAGCCGAATGCGGACTAGCGGAGCCCCCTACAATGAGCAGTTCTTC.

This clonotype has at least ten counts. V usage is TRBV5-1 and J usage is TRBJ2-7, with D uncertain. The CDR3 is 11 residues long. V lost 1 base and J lost 5, with 4 bases in between. Germline V gene lookup returns CDR1 SGHRS and CDR2 YFSETQ. CDR3 sequence (DNA): TGCGCCAGCAGCTTGTCAGACGAGCAGTACTTC. Residues: CASSLSDEQYF.

Only a few counts were recorded for this clonotype. This rearrangement joins TRBV27 to TRBJ2-7; 7 nucleotides agree with TRBD2. CDR1 MNHEY and CDR2 SMNVEV come from the germline V gene (reference sequence). The V and J ends lost 5 bases and 3 bases, in that order; junction bases with no gene match: 7. The CDR3 has 14 amino acids. CDR3 in DNA: TGTGCCAGCAGTCCCTCCCGGGACTACTACGAGCAGTACTTC. Translated, it gives CASSPSRDYYEQYF.

This clonotype was counted ten times or more. The genes are TRBV6-5 and TRBJ1-5, with D unclear. Between the trimmed V and J ends, which lost 2 bases and 2 bases, there was a span of 13 bases. Looked up from germline, CDR1 is MNHEY and CDR2 is SVGAGI. This CDR3 has 16 residues. The CDR3 DNA sequence: TGTGCCAGCAGTTACAGTCCAGCCTTGGGCAATCAGCCCCAGCATTTT. Protein product: CASSYSPALGNQPQHF.

The chain combines TRBV30 with TRBJ2-3; weak D call: TRBD2 (6 bases). Trimming removed 1 base at V and 2 bases at J, with 10 bases between. The CDR3 is made up of 14 amino acids. The germline V gene encodes CDR1 GTSNPN and CDR2 SVGIG (reference sequence). The CDR3 sequence: CAWSATSSTDTQYF. As DNA, the CDR3 is TGTGCCTGGAGTGCGACTAGTTCCACAGATACGCAGTATTTT.

This clonotype was detected a few times. The CDR3, as DNA: TGTGCCAGCAGCAACTGGAGGGTTAGCGGATCTTACGAGCAGTACTTC. Its translation: CASSNWRVSGSYEQYF. The rearrangement links TRBV6-5 to TRBJ2-7; possible D gene TRBD2, 6 bases. The CDR3 is 16 amino acids. Trimming took 6 bases from V and 4 from J, leaving 22 bases between them. Germline CDR1 reads MNHEY; CDR2 reads SVGAGI.